A selection of T cell receptor beta chains follows, all from one sample in a study of blood T cell repertoires in COVID-19. Sequenced by immunoSEQ multiplex PCR; TCRdb stores in-frame clones only, minus some. The sample consists of over 150,000 clones, 80% to 90% of them appearing once. The sample consisted of peripheral blood. These receptors came from a woman between 70 and 85 years old with COVID-19, enrolled during active disease. Both conserved end residues are part of each CDR3. Each record gives: J gene, V gene, clone size, D gene, CDR3 protein. The D gene is left open where the match is weak. For some rows the clone size is stated as once, few or many, or as a class when expanded; others skip it.

TRBJ1-6 | TRBV7-2 | NA | NA | CASSSTGSQSPLHF
TRBJ1-3 | TRBV3-1/TRBV3-2 | NA | NA | CASSQDLATAGNTIYF
TRBJ1-1 | TRBV5-1 | few | TRBD1 | CASSSGQALLNTEAFF
TRBJ1-1 | TRBV30 | NA | NA | CAWGGNPNTEAFF
TRBJ2-7 | TRBV6-5 | NA | TRBD1 | CASSRDRGNEQYF
TRBJ1-1 | TRBV19 | NA | NA | CASSLRQENTEAFF
TRBJ1-2 | TRBV7-3 | once | TRBD1 | CASSLDRGYGYTF
TRBJ1-2 | TRBV30 | NA | NA | CAWRDDFYYGYTF
TRBJ1-1 | TRBV30 | NA | TRBD1 | CAWSRGTGRNTEAFF
TRBJ1-6 | TRBV3-1/TRBV3-2 | NA | NA | CASSQGVSQVNSPLHF
TRBJ2-7 | TRBV16 | many | NA | CASSGRFQGGQRAYEQYF
TRBJ2-7 | TRBV2 | NA | TRBD1 | CASGTGFYEQYF
TRBJ1-5 | TRBV19 | NA | NA | CASSMISRRVGGNQPQHF
TRBJ1-2 | TRBV10-3 | once | NA | CAISESKLTAGYTF
TRBJ2-5 | TRBV29-1 | once | TRBD2 | CSVALGTKETQYF
TRBJ1-2 | TRBV6-1 | NA | NA | CASSERGYGYGYTF
TRBJ1-1 | TRBV5-6 | NA | NA | CASSLQRGMNTEAFF
TRBJ1-1 | TRBV25-1 | NA | NA | CASSESTDRNTEAFF
TRBJ1-4 | TRBV10-3 | NA | NA | CASAGSGNEKLFF
TRBJ2-7 | TRBV27 | NA | TRBD2 | CASSLQFRFGTSGGEQYF
TRBJ2-2 | TRBV5-6 | NA | TRBD1 | CASSTGTGSTGELFF
TRBJ2-1 | TRBV20-1 | NA | NA | CSASQVHEQFF
TRBJ2-7 | TRBV29-1 | once | TRBD1 | CSVTRGTGGYEQYF
TRBJ2-7 | TRBV10-3 | NA | TRBD1 | CAISERQGSYEQYF
TRBJ2-3 | TRBV6-5 | once | TRBD1 | CASSYSGQGRADTQYF
TRBJ1-2 | TRBV3-1/TRBV3-2 | once | NA | CASSQGGRGYTF
TRBJ2-5 | TRBV3-1/TRBV3-2 | NA | NA | CASSQDWRGGQETQYF
TRBJ1-5 | TRBV6-2/TRBV6-3 | NA | NA | CASSPPGGSQPQHF
TRBJ1-6 | TRBV30 | once | NA | CAWSALRASDSPLHF
TRBJ2-7 | TRBV19 | NA | NA | CASSIDAGGSYEQYF
TRBJ2-5 | TRBV29-1 | NA | TRBD2 | CSKLSGGARETQYF
TRBJ2-1 | TRBV7-7 | NA | TRBD1 | CASSAGTGITNEQFF
TRBJ1-1 | TRBV6-5 | once | NA | CASTGNVGPNTEAFF
TRBJ1-2 | TRBV29-1 | NA | NA | CSVSAAGPHGYTF